The 25 T cell receptor beta chains below all came from one sample that was sequenced in a study of shared clonotypes between healthy human individuals. The data were produced by immunoSEQ multiplex PCR, yet TCRdb's version contains in-frame clones alone and is incomplete. The data contain about 2.4 million clones, around nine tenths of them singletons. Sequenced sample: naive CD4+ T cells sorted from blood. Subset denoted: CD45RA+ positively selected. These TCRs come from a man aged 18 to 29 in good health.

The chain joins TRBV5-6 to TRBJ1-2, with D maybe TRBD1 (6 bases). Trimming took 4 bases from V and 4 from J, leaving 14 bases between them. The CDR3 sequence is 14 residues long. The V gene's germline CDR1 is SGHDT and CDR2 YYEEEE. The CDR3 here is CASSPNGGGYGYTF. In DNA form, the CDR3 reads TGTGCCAGCAGCCCCAACGGGGGCGGCTATGGCTACACCTTC.

The V call is TRBV2, the J call TRBJ1-5; D might be TRBD1 (5 bases). With 5 bases removed from V and 5 bases from J, the gap between germline ends came to 13 bases. The CDR3 has 14 amino acids. In germline, CDR1 is SNHLY, CDR2 FYNNEI. CDR3 bases: TGTGCCAGCAGTATGACAGAAACCTATCAGCCCCAGCATTTT. It specifies CASSMTETYQPQHF.

The CDR3 DNA sequence: TGTGCCAGTAGTATAAGGGTGACAGATACGCAGTATTTT. Its translation: CASSIRVTDTQYF. The rearrangement uses TRBV19 and TRBJ2-3; D unresolved. CDR1 and CDR2 (germline): LNHDA, SQIVND (reference sequence). V lost 2 bases to trimming and J lost 3 bases, with 6 bases between them. The CDR3 is made up of 13 amino acids.

This clone is a singleton in its sample. In nucleotides, the CDR3 is TGTGCCAGCAGGCGCGCAGGGGGCAGGGCTTTCTTT. Protein product: CASRRAGGRAFF. J is TRBJ1-1 and V is TRBV28; 8 bases line up with TRBD1. CDR3 size: 12 residues. Per the germline V gene, CDR1 is MDHEN and CDR2 is SYDVKM. The V and J ends lost 6 bases and 11 bases, in that order; junction bases with no gene match: 8.

The chain has TRBV2 and TRBJ1-5, with unresolved D. Germline CDR1 SNHLY, CDR2 FYNNEI. Trimming took 2 bases from V and 1 from J, leaving 6 bases between them. CDR3 length: 14 amino acids. This CDR3 reads CASSERWSNQPQHF. CDR3 nucleotides: TGTGCCAGCAGTGAAAGGTGGAGCAATCAGCCCCAGCATTTT.

The J gene is TRBJ2-5, the V gene TRBV5-5, with 9 bases lining up with TRBD2. This CDR3 is built from 14 residues. Trimming cost V 0 bases and J 5 bases; bases outside gene matches: 2. Germline V gene lookup returns CDR1 SGHKS and CDR2 YYEKEE (reference sequence). This CDR3 is CASSLDAGGETQYF. CDR3 DNA: TGTGCCAGCAGCTTGGACGCGGGAGGGGAGACCCAGTACTTC.

V gene TRBV30 combines with J gene TRBJ2-5, with D uncertain. V was cut by 2 bases and J by 2 bases, with 15 bases left in between. CDR3 size: 15 residues. The germline V gene has CDR1 GTSNPN and CDR2 SVGIG (reference sequence). The CDR3 sequence is CAWSPPYKTQETQYF. In DNA form, the CDR3 reads TGTGCCTGGAGTCCCCCGTACAAAACTCAAGAGACCCAGTACTTC.

V gene TRBV5-1 combines with J gene TRBJ1-1, with 7 positions matching TRBD1. Germline CDR1 and CDR2: SGHRS and YFSETQ. This CDR3 is 16 amino acids long. Losses at the gene ends were 1 base for V and 4 bases for J; bases not matched to a gene: 10. CDR3 DNA sequence: TGCGCCAGCAGCTTGTCGGGTAGAGAGGGGGCCACTGAAGCTTTCTTT. It translates to CASSLSGREGATEAFF.

The chain employs TRBV25-1 and TRBJ2-2; possibly TRBD2 for D (5 bases). Germline V CDR1 and CDR2: MGHDK, SYGVNS. The CDR3 loop spans 15 amino acids. V lost 4 bases to trimming and J lost 4 bases, with 13 bases between them. CDR3 coding DNA: TGTGCCAGCAGTGTACCCTATGCGGGCACCGGGGAGCTGTTTTTT. Its translation is CASSVPYAGTGELFF.

The chain carries TRBV29-1 and TRBJ2-3, with 10 positions matching TRBD2. Germline CDR1 reads SQVTM; CDR2 reads ANQGSEA. Losses at the gene ends were 5 bases for V and 1 base for J; bases not matched to a gene: 12. The CDR3 sequence is 17 residues long. CDR3: CSVTSGASGGRTDTQYF. The CDR3 DNA reads TGCAGCGTTACCTCCGGGGCTAGCGGGGGACGCACAGATACGCAGTATTTT.

The chain recombines TRBV11-2 with TRBJ2-7; 10 positions agree with TRBD2. V was clipped by 5 bases and J by 2 bases; unmatched bases: 6. This CDR3 comprises 15 residues. The V gene's germline CDR1 is SGHAT and CDR2 FQNNGV. The CDR3 protein is CASSVSGGETYEQYF. The CDR3 nucleotides are TGTGCCAGCAGCGTCAGCGGGGGGGAAACCTACGAGCAGTACTTC. Full variable domain (outside the CDR3, taken from reference TRBV11-2 and TRBJ2-7): EAGVAQSPRYKIIEKRQSVAFWCNPISGHATLYWYQQILGQGPKLLIQFQNNGVVDDSQLPKDRFSAERLKGVDSTLKIQPAKLEDSAVYLCASSVSGGETYEQYFGPGTRLTVT.

Notes on this clone: The identical CDR3 is also encoded by other nucleotide sequences in the sample. The gene calls are TRBV2 and TRBJ1-5, with D unresolved. Trimming took 4 bases from V and 4 from J, leaving 11 bases between them. The length of the CDR3 is 14 residues. Germline values: CDR1 SNHLY, CDR2 FYNNEI. The CDR3 protein is CASSVGGGNQPQHF. CDR3 DNA: TGTGCCAGCAGTGTGGGAGGCGGGAATCAGCCCCAGCATTTT. Variable domain in full (rest from reference TRBV2 and TRBJ1-5): EPEVTQTPSHQVTQMGQEVILRCVPISNHLYFYWYRQILGQKVEFLVSFYNNEISEKSEIFDDQFSVERPDGSNFTLKIRSTKLEDSAMYFCASSVGGGNQPQHFGDGTRLSIL.

This rearrangement joins TRBV9 to TRBJ1-1; weak D call: TRBD1 (5 bases). Germline V CDR1 and CDR2: SGDLS, YYNGEE. V lost 3 bases and J 11 bases, leaving 14 bases between the germline ends. This CDR3 is built from 12 residues. The CDR3 is CASSDLLGAAFF. The CDR3 DNA is TGTGCCAGCAGCGACCTCCTTGGGGCTGCTTTCTTT.

The V gene is TRBV28, the J gene TRBJ1-6, with D unclear. This CDR3 is 17 amino acids long. V gave up 6 bases and J gave up 0 bases, with 15 bases separating them. Germline V CDR1 and CDR2: MDHEN, SYDVKM. The CDR3 DNA reads TGTGCCAGCAGGGGCGGTGGGTTGAGCTCCTATAATTCACCCCTCCACTTT. Protein sequence: CASRGGGLSSYNSPLHF. Drawing the rest from reference TRBV28 and TRBJ1-6, the complete variable domain is DVKVTQSSRYLVKRTGEKVFLECVQDMDHENMFWYRQDPGLGLRLIYFSYDVKMKEKGDIPEGYSVSREKKERFSLILESASTNQTSMYLCASRGGGLSSYNSPLHFGNGTRLTVT.

The chain joins TRBV18 to TRBJ2-2, with D possibly TRBD2 on 5 matching bases. Trimming stripped 10 bases from V and 1 base from J, with 7 bases between. There are 12 residues in the CDR3. Germline CDR1 and CDR2: KGHSH and LQKENI. CDR3 sequence (DNA): TGTGCCAACGGGGAGAACACCGGGGAGCTGTTTTTT. Amino acid sequence: CANGENTGELFF. Full variable domain (remainder filled in from reference TRBV18 and TRBJ2-2): NAGVMQNPRHLVRRRGQEARLRCSPMKGHSHVYWYRQLPEEGLKFMVYLQKENIIDESGMPKERFSAEFPKEGPSILRIQQVVRGDSAAYFCANGENTGELFFGEGSRLTVL.

V gene TRBV9 combines with J gene TRBJ2-7; the D gene is possibly TRBD1 (5 bases). Between the trimmed V and J ends, which lost 4 bases and 2 bases, there was a span of 16 bases. Per germline, CDR1 SGDLS and CDR2 YYNGEE. This CDR3 region has 15 residues. The CDR3 protein is CASSQTTATPYEQYF. CDR3 sequence (DNA): TGTGCCAGCAGCCAAACGACAGCCACACCCTACGAGCAGTACTTC. The variable domain in full, with the rest retrieved from reference TRBV9 and TRBJ2-7, is DSGVTQTPKHLITATGQRVTLRCSPRSGDLSVYWYQQSLDQGLQFLIQYYNGEERAKGNILERFSAQQFPDLHSELNLSSLELGDSALYFCASSQTTATPYEQYFGPGTRLTVT.

The V gene is TRBV7-3, the J gene TRBJ2-2; 12 bases agree with TRBD2. Germline-derived CDR1 and CDR2 are SGHTA and FQGTGA. The CDR3 has 16 residues. V shed 5 bases, J shed 5 bases, and the junction held 6 bases outside the gene matches. CDR3 nucleotides: TGTGCCAGCAGCCCCGCTAGCGGGGGGGGTACCGGGGAGCTGTTTTTT. Translating it yields CASSPASGGGTGELFF.

The rearrangement uses TRBV5-6 and TRBJ1-2; D gene uncertain. The CDR3 sequence is 15 residues long. Germline loops: CDR1 SGHDT, CDR2 YYEEEE. V was shortened by 4 bases and J by 0 bases, with 13 bases between the two germline ends. As DNA, the CDR3 is TGTGCCAGCAGCGAGGCCAAATTCGCTAACTATGGCTACACCTTC. This encodes CASSEAKFANYGYTF.

Only one count was recorded for this clone. The chain recombines TRBV19 with TRBJ1-6; no firm D call. Deletions cut 5 bases from V and 10 bases from J, with 12 bases between. CDR3 length: 13 amino acids. Germline V gene lookup returns CDR1 LNHDA and CDR2 SQIVND (reference sequence). CDR3 amino acids: CASSSDIGSPLHF. In DNA, the CDR3 is TGTGCCAGTAGTTCCGATATAGGGTCACCCCTCCACTTT. Using reference TRBV19 and TRBJ1-6 for the parts outside the CDR3, the full variable domain is DGGITQSPKYLFRKEGQNVTLSCEQNLNHDAMYWYRQDPGQGLRLIYYSQIVNDFQKGDIAEGYSVSREKKESFPLTVTSAQKNPTAFYLCASSSDIGSPLHFGNGTRLTVT.

In the case of this clone: This CDR3 is also generated by other DNA sequences in the sample. V and J are TRBV4-1 and TRBJ2-3; TRBD2 might be the D (5 bases). The V gene's germline CDR1 is MGHRA and CDR2 YSYEKL. The V gene lost 1 base and the J gene lost 2 bases, with 10 bases spanning the gap. CDR3 length: 15 residues. CDR3 loop: CASSQAGSPTDTQYF. DNA for the CDR3: TGCGCCAGCAGCCAAGCGGGGTCCCCCACAGATACGCAGTATTTT.

The chain uses TRBV15 and TRBJ2-5; a weak D match, TRBD1 (6 bases). V was trimmed by 5 bases and J by 0 bases, leaving 13 bases between them. Germline assignment: CDR1 LNHNV and CDR2 YYDKDF (reference sequence). CDR3 size: 15 residues. The CDR3, as DNA: TGTGCCACCAGCGGACGGACAGCAAACCAAGAGACCCAGTACTTC. The encoded protein is CATSGRTANQETQYF.

The chain employs TRBV6-4 and TRBJ1-6; TRBD1 might be the D (6 bases). Germline-derived CDR1 and CDR2 are MRHNA and SNTAGT. The CDR3 runs 15 residues. The V end lost 7 bases, the J end lost 0 bases, and 10 bases lay between the germline ends. CDR3 loop: CASKGQSSYNSPLHF. Here the CDR3 DNA reads TGTGCCAGCAAAGGACAGAGCTCCTATAATTCACCCCTCCACTTT.

The chain is built from TRBV25-1 and TRBJ1-1; D gene unclear. V dropped 5 bases and J dropped 1 base, with 11 bases sitting between them. The CDR3 loop spans 14 amino acids. In germline, CDR1 is MGHDK, CDR2 SYGVNS. The CDR3 spells CASSPRAANTEAFF. CDR3 nucleotides: TGTGCCAGCAGTCCGCGGGCCGCGAACACTGAAGCTTTCTTT.

This chain links TRBV5-1 with TRBJ1-1; TRBD1 matches 7 bases. Germline V gives CDR1 SGHRS, CDR2 YFSETQ. The CDR3 totals 15 residues. Losses at the gene ends were 1 base for V and 5 bases for J; bases not matched to a gene: 8. This chain's CDR3 is CASSLYQQGRTEAFF. The CDR3 bases are TGCGCCAGCAGCTTGTACCAACAGGGGCGGACTGAAGCTTTCTTT. Variable domain in full (rest from reference TRBV5-1 and TRBJ1-1): KAGVTQTPRYLIKTRGQQVTLSCSPISGHRSVSWYQQTPGQGLQFLFEYFSETQRNKGNFPGRFSGRQFSNSRSEMNVSTLELGDSALYLCASSLYQQGRTEAFFGQGTRLTVV.

On this clone: A much more abundant neighbour one base away suggests this may be a read error. The identical CDR3 is also encoded by other nucleotide sequences in the sample. The chain carries TRBV27 and TRBJ2-7; D uncertain. The germline gives CDR1 MNHEY, CDR2 SMNVEV (reference sequence). CDR3 size: 11 residues. The V and J ends lost 5 bases and 0 bases respectively, with 2 bases between them. The CDR3 is CASSPSYEQYF. CDR3 in DNA: TGTGCCAGCAGTCCCTCCTACGAGCAGTACTTC.